This T cell receptor (beta chain) was captured by sequencing in a study of shared clonotypes between healthy human individuals. Profiling relied on immunoSEQ multiplex PCR, and the TCRdb table lists in-frame clones only, not all of them. The sample has 600,000 to 800,000 clones, approximately 77% seen once; the top ten hold under 2%. Germline V gene lookup returns CDR1 LNHDA and CDR2 SQIVND (reference sequence). The CDR3 has 15 residues. Trimming at V came to 4 bases and at J to 5 bases, leaving 4 bases not matched to a gene. In its sample, this clone was seen a few times. Its antigen is as yet unknown. General study findings and limits: For naive CD4 cells, roughly 5% of clonotypes were shared across a handful of donors.

This TCR was sampled from a woman in her thirties in good health. This rearrangement joins TRBV19 to TRBJ2-3; 12 bases are a match to TRBD2. The sample taken for sequencing was memory CD4+ T cells sorted from blood. The subset was: CD45RA-negative fraction. This CDR3 reads CASSRLAGVRDTQYF. In DNA, the CDR3 is TGTGCCAGTAGTAGACTAGCGGGAGTGCGAGATACGCAGTATTTT.